This TCR beta chain was documented in a study of a mutant IDH1 vaccine in newly diagnosed glioma. Across the study: The start of vaccination came 4-6 weeks after radiotherapy alone, or with temozolomide cycles. The earlier regimen, radiotherapy, temozolomide, or both, was most often both. The study, taken as a whole, reports: Immune responses arising from the vaccine appeared in more than 80% of patients.

The germline gives CDR1 SGDLS, CDR2 YYNGEE. Trimming shortened V by 2 bases and J by 6 bases, and 14 bases separated the two germline ends. CDR3 size: 15 residues. Time point of the sample: week 11, during vaccination. Every vaccination contained 300 ug of the mutant IDH1 20-mer peptide and was paired with topical imiquimod. Some clones are missing from TCRdb's copy, which holds only in-frame ones; the method was immunoSEQ multiplex PCR. The table lists about 32,000 clones, just under 80% of them singletons, with approximately 23% in the top ten. In this sample, this clone turned up a few times. Antigen unknown.

This TCR was recovered from a man younger than 45 with glioma. The sample here was PBMCs, taken from a glioma patient whose treatment included an IDH1 peptide vaccine. The rearrangement uses TRBV9 and TRBJ2-2; D call uncertain. The CDR3 nucleotides are TGTGCCAGCAGCGTCAATGACTGGTTGTCCGGGGAGCTGTTTTTT. Translation: CASSVNDWLSGELFF.